This T cell receptor beta chain comes out of a study of lymphopenia after photon versus proton radiotherapy. The study, taken as a whole, reports: Under photons, naive T cells and diversity fell while effector/memory populations rose. Larger post-nadir TCR diversity loss correlated inversely with survival in deceased patients. Authors raise, but do not show, better survival with proton therapy. After lymphocyte nadir, photon-treated repertoires showed oligoclonal expansion, especially CD8+ Temra.

To note about this clone: Its antigen is as yet unknown.

Clones were sequenced by immunoSEQ multiplex PCR, and TCRdb holds only the in-frame ones, with some missing. The sample consists of around 70,000 clones, roughly 93% of them appearing once. Trimming took 2 bases from V and 9 from J, leaving 17 bases between them. Germline CDR1 and CDR2: LGHNA and YSLEER. The CDR3 consists of 16 residues. The chain is built from TRBV4-3 and TRBJ1-6, with D maybe TRBD1 (5 bases). The sequences come from peripheral blood, collected from a patient treated with photon-based radiotherapy. This clonotype was obtained from a woman aged 65 to 85 with pancreatic cancer. CDR3 DNA sequence: TGCGCCAGCAGCCAATTCGTGGGAGATGGGGGTTCACCCCTCCACTTT. This translates into CASSQFVGDGGSPLHF.